Below are 11 T cell receptor beta chains sequenced from a single sample in a study of blood T cell repertoires in COVID-19. TCRdb's table, derived via immunoSEQ multiplex PCR, lists solely in-frame clones and lacks some. The sample has some 20,000 clones; more than 70% are singletons. Sequencing was carried out using peripheral blood. The origin of the receptors is a man aged 40-55 years with active COVID-19.

The V and J genes are TRBV3-1 (or the pseudogene TRBV3-2) and TRBJ2-7; TRBD1 agrees at 9 bases. J gave up 2 bases and V 6 bases, and 8 bases lay outside the gene matches. This CDR3 has 15 amino acids. Germline assignment: CDR1 LGHDT and CDR2 YNNKEL (reference sequence). CDR3 coding DNA: TGTGCCAGCAGTCAGAACAGGGGGCCTACCTACGAGCAGTACTTC. The encoded protein is CASSQNRGPTYEQYF.

The V call is TRBV5-1, the J call TRBJ2-1, with 11 bases aligning to TRBD2. CDR1 is SGHRS, CDR2 YFSETQ, per germline. The junction had 3 bases not matched to a gene; V was cut back by 0 bases and J by 7 bases. There are 15 residues in the CDR3. This CDR3 is CASSLGTSGSNEQFF. The CDR3 DNA reads as TGCGCCAGCAGCTTGGGGACTAGCGGGTCGAATGAGCAGTTCTTC.

The chain is built from TRBV7-9 and TRBJ2-5; TRBD2 might be the D (5 bases). Trimming removed 2 bases from V and 5 bases from J, with 12 bases in between. The V gene's germline CDR1 is SEHNR and CDR2 FQNEAQ (reference sequence). The CDR3 runs 14 residues. The DNA for the CDR3 is TGTGCCAGCAGCTTAAAGGGAGTGAGGGAGACCCAGTACTTC. Its translation is CASSLKGVRETQYF.

The rearrangement links TRBV7-8 to TRBJ1-5; D perhaps matches TRBD1 (5 bases). CDR1 and CDR2 (germline): SGHVS, FQNEAQ. Trimming took 2 bases from V and 1 from J, leaving 15 bases between them. The CDR3 consists of 17 residues. The CDR3 nucleotides read TGTGCCAGCAGCTTATTCAGGAGGGGTGGGAGCAATCAGCCCCAGCATTTT. Protein sequence: CASSLFRRGGSNQPQHF.

The J gene is TRBJ1-2, the V gene TRBV18; 7 positions agree with TRBD1. Trimming took 5 bases from V and 5 from J; bases not matched to a gene: 14. CDR3 length: 16 residues. The germline V gene has CDR1 KGHSH and CDR2 LQKENI. This CDR3 is CASSSTIIQGRYGYTF. The CDR3 DNA follows: TGTGCCAGCTCATCAACAATTATACAGGGGAGGTATGGCTACACCTTC.

In DNA, the CDR3 is TGTGCCAGCAGCCCGGGAATCTGGAACACTGAAGCTTTCTTT. Its translation is CASSPGIWNTEAFF. V gene TRBV11-2 combines with J gene TRBJ1-1; D gene ambiguous. This CDR3 spans 14 amino acids. Germline V gene data show CDR1 as SGHAT and CDR2 as FQNNGV. V lost 5 bases and J 1 base, leaving 11 bases between the germline ends.

This chain links TRBV19 with TRBJ2-3, with 7 bases fitting TRBD2. V lost 3 bases to trimming and J lost 4 bases; unmatched junction nucleotides: 7. The CDR3 is made up of 15 amino acids. Germline lookup yields CDR1 LNHDA and CDR2 SQIVND (reference sequence). CDR3 amino acids: CASSILGGSPDTQYF. For the CDR3, the DNA is TGTGCCAGTAGTATTCTCGGCGGGAGCCCAGATACGCAGTATTTT.

This chain joins TRBV7-2 and TRBJ1-6, with D perhaps matching TRBD1 (6 bases). CDR3 length: 16 amino acids. The V end was cut by 5 bases, the J end by 7 bases, with 18 bases between. Germline-derived CDR1 and CDR2 are SGHTA and FQGNSA. CDR3 bases: TGTGCCAGCAGCAAGCAACCGGGACATACCAATTCACCCCTCCACTTT. It is translated as CASSKQPGHTNSPLHF.

The chain couples TRBV19 to TRBJ1-5; 8 nucleotides match TRBD1. From germline, CDR1 is LNHDA and CDR2 SQIVND (reference sequence). After removal of 5 bases from V and 2 bases from J, the junction contained 20 bases not matched to a gene. The CDR3 contains 20 residues. The DNA for the CDR3 is TGTGCCAGTAGTTCCGAATCCGGGACAGGCACCGGATGGGGCAATCAGCCCCAGCATTTT. Translating it yields CASSSESGTGTGWGNQPQHF.

This clone was counted a single time. The chain has TRBV6-6 and TRBJ2-6; D could derive from TRBD1 or TRBD2 (5 bases each). The germline V gene has CDR1 MNHNY and CDR2 SVGAGI (reference sequence). Trimming took 6 bases from V and 1 from J, leaving 10 bases between them. CDR3 length: 15 amino acids. CDR3 in DNA: TGTGCCAGCAGCCGAGGGGCATCTGGGGCCAACGTCCTGACTTTC. Amino acids: CASSRGASGANVLTF.

This clone was recorded a few times. The chain links TRBV6-1 to TRBJ1-4; the D gene is possibly TRBD1 (5 bases). This CDR3 spans 14 amino acids. CDR1 and CDR2 from the germline V gene are MNHNS and SASEGT. Trimming stripped 2 bases from V and 10 bases from J, with 14 bases between. The CDR3 region is CASSETTAGGKLFF. CDR3 coding DNA: TGTGCCAGCAGTGAAACCACGGCCGGGGGAAAACTGTTTTTT.